A single sample gave rise to the 24 T cell receptor beta chains below, sequenced in a study of cytomegalovirus exposure and HLA in healthy donors. The assay was immunoSEQ multiplex PCR, and TCRdb's table has in-frame clones only and misses some. The sample consists of 250,000 to 300,000 clones, 65% to 90% of them appearing once. Specimen: PBMCs. The receptors were sampled from a woman between 18 and 29 years old in good health and CMV-seronegative.

V usage is TRBV11-2 and J usage is TRBJ2-1; D might be TRBD1 (5 bases). The germline V and J ends were trimmed by 7 bases and 6 bases, with 22 bases remaining between them. Germline loops: CDR1 SGHAT, CDR2 FQNNGV. This CDR3 is built from 16 residues. The CDR3 protein is CASIKGISSRLNEQFF. The CDR3 nucleotides are TGTGCCAGCATAAAGGGGATAAGTTCGCGGCTCAATGAGCAGTTCTTC.

This clone was seen a handful of times. The chain employs TRBV27 and TRBJ2-7; perhaps TRBD2 as D (5 bases). The CDR3 length is 11 residues. Trimming took 6 bases from V and 7 from J, leaving 10 bases between them. Germline V gene lookup returns CDR1 MNHEY and CDR2 SMNVEV (reference sequence). This CDR3 reads CASSTPGEQYF. DNA of the CDR3: TGTGCCAGCAGCACACCGGGGGAGCAGTACTTC.

The rearrangement uses TRBV27 and TRBJ1-4; 7 bases line up with TRBD1. Germline CDR1 reads MNHEY; CDR2 reads SMNVEV (reference sequence). V dropped 5 bases and J dropped 3; count of bases not matched to a gene: 9. This CDR3 is built from 16 residues. The CDR3: CASSPDRAGANEKLFF. CDR3 nucleotides: TGTGCCAGCAGTCCTGACAGGGCTGGGGCTAATGAAAAACTGTTTTTT.

The chain employs TRBV6-5 and TRBJ2-3; maybe TRBD2 (6 bases). With 2 bases removed from V and 4 bases from J, the gap between germline ends came to 10 bases. CDR3 length equals 14 residues. The germline gives CDR1 MNHEY, CDR2 SVGAGI. The CDR3 DNA follows: TGTGCCAGCAGTTACGAAGTAGCGGCAGATACGCAGTATTTT. It yields the protein CASSYEVAADTQYF.

The chain uses TRBV2 and TRBJ1-2; 8 nucleotides align to TRBD1. CDR1 is SNHLY and CDR2 is FYNNEI in the germline V gene. This CDR3 has 16 amino acids. V lost 2 bases and J lost 2; bases outside the gene matches: 7. CDR3 protein: CASSERIGQGNYGYTF. The CDR3, as DNA: TGTGCCAGCAGTGAACGGATAGGACAGGGAAACTATGGCTACACCTTC.

The rearrangement links TRBV7-2 to TRBJ1-6; 8 bases map to TRBD1. This CDR3 contains 15 residues. With V trimmed by 2 bases and J by 10 bases, 7 bases remained unmatched. Germline lookup yields CDR1 SGHTA and CDR2 FQGNSA. The CDR3 DNA follows: TGTGCCAGCAGCTTACAGGGGGCGGCAGGGTCACCCCTCCACTTT. This encodes CASSLQGAAGSPLHF.

The J gene is TRBJ2-3, the V gene TRBV9; D is undetermined. The CDR3 loop spans 15 amino acids. V gave up 4 bases and J gave up 2 bases, with 14 bases separating them. From germline, CDR1 is SGDLS and CDR2 YYNGEE. The CDR3 protein is CASSNSYTYTDTQYF. The CDR3 DNA is TGTGCCAGCAGCAATAGCTATACCTACACAGATACGCAGTATTTT.

This clone has only one observation. The chain has TRBV5-6 and TRBJ1-4; D might be TRBD1 (6 bases). CDR3 length: 14 residues. Per the germline V gene, CDR1 is SGHDT and CDR2 is YYEEEE. V dropped 4 bases and J dropped 6 bases, with 13 bases sitting between them. Here the CDR3 reads CASSGGVSDEKLFF. The CDR3 DNA reads as TGTGCCAGCAGCGGGGGCGTTAGTGATGAAAAACTGTTTTTT.

The chain uses TRBV6-1 and TRBJ1-1; D call uncertain. Deletions cut 4 bases from V and 1 base from J, with 10 bases between. Germline loops: CDR1 MNHNS, CDR2 SASEGT. CDR3 size: 14 residues. CDR3 nucleotides: TGTGCCAGCAGTGTGCGGGTTCAGAACACTGAAGCTTTCTTT. Protein: CASSVRVQNTEAFF.

This clone was observed a handful of times. The chain combines TRBV7-6 with TRBJ2-7, with 7 bases fitting TRBD2. The CDR3 totals 15 residues. Trimming removed 1 base from V and 2 bases from J; junction bases left unmatched: 5. Germline CDR1 reads SGHVS; CDR2 reads FNYEAQ. The CDR3 spells CASSLGQGGTYEQYF. For the CDR3, the DNA is TGTGCCAGCAGCTTAGGGCAGGGAGGGACCTACGAGCAGTACTTC.

The chain couples TRBV5-1 to TRBJ1-1, with 7 bases that match TRBD1. Germline V gene sequence: CDR1 SGHRS, CDR2 YFSETQ. The CDR3 totals 16 residues. Trimming removed 6 bases from V and 0 bases from J; junction bases left unmatched: 11. CDR3 in amino acids: CASTPGGGPMNTEAFF. The CDR3 bases are TGCGCCAGCACGCCCGGAGGGGGCCCCATGAACACTGAAGCTTTCTTT.

This clone was detected once. DNA of the CDR3: TGTGCCAGCAGCCATGCGGATACGCAGTATTTT. Protein product: CASSHADTQYF. This rearrangement joins TRBV14 to TRBJ2-3; D call uncertain. V dropped 3 bases and J dropped 6 bases, with 4 bases sitting between them. Germline assignment: CDR1 SGHDN and CDR2 FVKESK. The CDR3 has 11 residues.

The genes are TRBV6-5 and TRBJ1-5, with 9 bases matching TRBD1. J was trimmed by 2 bases and V by 4 bases; bases with no gene match: 3. The CDR3 length is 15 residues. Germline CDR1 MNHEY, CDR2 SVGAGI. The CDR3 protein is CASSLRTGGNQPQHF. CDR3 nucleotide sequence: TGTGCCAGCAGTTTAAGGACAGGGGGCAATCAGCCCCAGCATTTT.

J is TRBJ2-3 and V is TRBV5-1; tentative D call: TRBD1 (5 bases). CDR1 is SGHRS, CDR2 YFSETQ, per germline. This CDR3 has 15 amino acids. V lost 0 bases to trimming and J lost 7 bases, with 15 bases between them. The CDR3 DNA reads as TGCGCCAGCAGCTTGGCCAGGGCTGCGCTCCATACGCAGTATTTT. Encoded protein: CASSLARAALHTQYF. The variable domain in full, completed from reference TRBV5-1 and TRBJ2-3, reads KAGVTQTPRYLIKTRGQQVTLSCSPISGHRSVSWYQQTPGQGLQFLFEYFSETQRNKGNFPGRFSGRQFSNSRSEMNVSTLELGDSALYLCASSLARAALHTQYFGPGTRLTVL.

The chain has TRBV27 and TRBJ2-5; TRBD1 matches at 8 bases. The V gene's germline CDR1 is MNHEY and CDR2 SMNVEV (reference sequence). There are 16 residues in the CDR3. The V segment lost 5 bases and the J segment 4 bases; nucleotides outside the gene matches: 12. Here the CDR3 DNA reads TGTGCCAGCAGTACAGACAGGGGCCGTGGTGTAGAGACCCAGTACTTC. This codes for CASSTDRGRGVETQYF.

The gene calls are TRBV7-9 and TRBJ1-2; possible D gene TRBD1, 5 bases. Trimming removed 5 bases at V and 7 bases at J, with 11 bases between. CDR1 is SEHNR and CDR2 is FQNEAQ in the germline V gene (reference sequence). The CDR3 totals 12 residues. The CDR3 loop is CASSPAGGGYTF. DNA for the CDR3: TGTGCCAGCAGCCCGGCCGGGGGTGGCTACACCTTC. Looking up the rest from reference TRBV7-9 and TRBJ1-2 gives the full variable domain: DTGVSQNPRHKITKRGQNVTFRCDPISEHNRLYWYRQTLGQGPEFLTYFQNEAQLEKSRLLSDRFSAERPKGSFSTLEIQRTEQGDSAMYLCASSPAGGGYTFGSGTRLTVV.

The chain employs TRBV29-1 and TRBJ1-4, with D possibly being TRBD1 (6 bases). This CDR3 region has 14 residues. Trimming shortened V by 4 bases and J by 4 bases, and 13 bases separated the two germline ends. Germline CDR1 SQVTM, CDR2 ANQGSEA. CDR3 region: CSVVLDRYNEKLFF. The CDR3 DNA follows: TGCAGCGTTGTTCTGGACAGATATAATGAAAAACTGTTTTTT.

V gene TRBV27 combines with J gene TRBJ2-1; 7 bases match TRBD1. V lost 4 bases, J lost 0 bases, and 6 bases stayed unmatched. The CDR3 runs to 16 residues. Germline CDR1 is MNHEY and CDR2 is SMNVEV (reference sequence). The chain's CDR3 is CASSSTGLSSYNEQFF. Here the CDR3 DNA reads TGTGCCAGCAGTTCGACAGGGTTGAGCTCCTACAATGAGCAGTTCTTC.

This chain uses TRBV9 with TRBJ2-1; 7 nucleotides match TRBD1. V lost 4 bases and J lost 4; bases outside the gene matches: 11. Germline CDR1 SGDLS, CDR2 YYNGEE. This CDR3 contains 16 residues. CDR3 coding DNA: TGTGCCAGCAGCACAAGCAAGGGACAGCGGTACAATGAGCAGTTCTTC. Its translation is CASSTSKGQRYNEQFF.

V gene TRBV9 combines with J gene TRBJ2-5, with D perhaps TRBD2 (5 bases). V lost 3 bases and J 3 bases, leaving 12 bases between the germline ends. Germline V gives CDR1 SGDLS, CDR2 YYNGEE. This CDR3 has 14 amino acids. The CDR3 coding sequence is TGTGCCAGCAGCGAATCGCCGGGGAAAGAGACCCAGTACTTC. This gives the protein CASSESPGKETQYF.

The chain has TRBV28 and TRBJ1-1; D is ambiguous. Germline V gene sequence: CDR1 MDHEN, CDR2 SYDVKM. Trimming shortened V by 6 bases and J by 11 bases, and 16 bases separated the two germline ends. The CDR3 is made up of 12 amino acids. CDR3 residues: CASSPRSLSAFF. The CDR3 nucleotides are TGTGCCAGCAGCCCCCGGTCCCTGAGTGCTTTCTTT.

The genes are TRBV7-6 and TRBJ2-2; a weak D match, TRBD1 (6 bases). The CDR3 is 15 residues long. Trimming pared 0 bases from V and 4 bases from J, leaving 9 bases between. CDR1 and CDR2 from the germline V gene are SGHVS and FNYEAQ. The CDR3 DNA reads as TGTGCCAGCAGCTTAGCTGGACAGCCCACCGGGGAGCTGTTTTTT. It specifies CASSLAGQPTGELFF.

The chain carries TRBV4-1 and TRBJ2-5, with a weak D call TRBD1 (5 bases). The CDR3 loop spans 14 amino acids. Looked up from germline, CDR1 is MGHRA and CDR2 is YSYEKL. With 4 bases removed from V and 1 base from J, the gap between germline ends came to 10 bases. The chain's CDR3 is CASSLSTVQETQYF. The CDR3, as DNA: TGCGCCAGCAGCCTATCGACAGTCCAAGAGACCCAGTACTTC.

V is TRBV28 and J is TRBJ1-2; D is unresolved. Germline CDR1 MDHEN, CDR2 SYDVKM. The V end lost 5 bases, the J end lost 4 bases, and 11 bases lay between the germline ends. This CDR3 has 13 amino acids. CDR3 protein: CASSVAGFYGYTF. CDR3 sequence (DNA): TGTGCCAGCAGTGTCGCGGGCTTCTATGGCTACACCTTC.